There are many counts of the clone carrying this T cell receptor (beta chain). Its cognate antigen is unknown. Clinical symptoms, serum thyroxine, TRAb, thyroid ultrasound and orbital computed tomography informed diagnoses. The authors obtained PBMCs from 7.5 to 10 ml of fresh peripheral blood. This record comes from a study of T cells in Graves' hyperthyroidism and ophthalmopathy. The wider study: Peripheral blood was secured at the point of initial diagnosis, before any treatment.

General study points: Blood also showed most of the thyroid clonotypes that were expanded above 0.001.

TCR beta CDR3 regions were amplified from RNA transcripts. Researchers ran a first-round RT-PCR on the TCR CDR3 using the HTBI primer set. TCRdb used MiXCR to reprocess the multiplex PCR reads, holding one entry per CDR3 protein. The data hold about 590,000 distinct CDR3 sequences, with 14% observed a single time. The trim removed 1 base at V and 7 bases at J, leaving 13 bases unmatched. Germline CDR1 SGHNT, CDR2 YENEEA. This CDR3 contains 18 residues. The V and J genes are TRBV11-3 and TRBJ2-1; 10 bases are a match to TRBD2. The sequence came from a woman aged 18 to 35 with Graves' ophthalmopathy. Sequenced sample: blood. CDR3 residues: CASSLASGSSRFRNEQFF. CDR3 DNA sequence: TGTGCCAGCAGCTTAGCTAGCGGGAGCAGTCGGTTCAGGAATGAGCAGTTCTTC.